This TCR beta chain is from a study of blood T cells in healthy people across ages. Each donor's blood draw was roughly 9.5 milliliters of peripheral blood. Study-wide results and caveats: As age increased, TCR beta diversity per million T cells fell in a roughly linear fashion. Higher diversity and more naive CD4+ cells were features of long-lived donors, compared to aged donors.

On this clonotype itself: Its target is unknown.

Primed by a sample-barcoded 5' primer and a J-beta primer mix, a second PCR proceeded for about 6 to 11 cycles. TCRdb processed the 5' RACE reads anew with MiXCR; each CDR3 protein has one entry. The repertoire has 1,500,000 or so distinct CDR3 sequences, 55% to 75% of them found once; the top ten carry about 6.7%. The sequence was obtained from a man younger than 35 in good health. The material sequenced was blood.

The chain's CDR3 is CASSSDFRTSANIQYF. CDR3 in DNA: TGTGCCAGCAGCTCCGACTTTAGGACTAGCGCAAACATTCAGTACTTC. This rearrangement joins TRBV7-8 to TRBJ2-4; 9 nucleotides match TRBD2. The CDR3 covers 16 residues. V dropped 4 bases and J dropped 6; count of bases not matched to a gene: 10. Germline CDR1 and CDR2: SGHVS and FQNEAQ.